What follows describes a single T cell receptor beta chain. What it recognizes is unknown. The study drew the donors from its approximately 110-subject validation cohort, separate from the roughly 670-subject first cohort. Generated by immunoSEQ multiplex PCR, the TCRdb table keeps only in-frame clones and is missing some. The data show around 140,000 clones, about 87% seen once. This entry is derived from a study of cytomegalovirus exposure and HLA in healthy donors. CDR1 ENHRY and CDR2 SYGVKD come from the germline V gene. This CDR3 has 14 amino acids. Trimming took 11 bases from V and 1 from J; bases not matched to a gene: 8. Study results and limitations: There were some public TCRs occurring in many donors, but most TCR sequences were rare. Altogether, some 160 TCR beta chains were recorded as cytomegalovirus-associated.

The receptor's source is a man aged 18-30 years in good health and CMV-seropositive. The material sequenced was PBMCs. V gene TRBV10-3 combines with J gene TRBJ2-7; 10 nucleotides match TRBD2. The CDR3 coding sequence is TGTGCCCTCTCCCCAGCGGGAGGGTCCTACGAGCAGTACTTC. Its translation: CALSPAGGSYEQYF.